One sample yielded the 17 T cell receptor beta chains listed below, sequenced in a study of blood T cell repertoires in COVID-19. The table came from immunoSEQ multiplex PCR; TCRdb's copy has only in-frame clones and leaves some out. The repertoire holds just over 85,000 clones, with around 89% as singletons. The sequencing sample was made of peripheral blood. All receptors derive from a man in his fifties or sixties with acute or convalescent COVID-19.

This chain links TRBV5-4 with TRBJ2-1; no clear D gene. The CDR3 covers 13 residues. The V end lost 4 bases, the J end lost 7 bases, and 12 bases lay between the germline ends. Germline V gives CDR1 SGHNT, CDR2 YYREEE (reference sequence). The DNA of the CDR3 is TGTGCCAGCAGCATGGCCCTAGAGAATGAGCAGTTCTTC. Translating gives CASSMALENEQFF. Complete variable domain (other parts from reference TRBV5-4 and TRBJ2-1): ETGVTQSPTHLIKTRGQQVTLRCSSQSGHNTVSWYQQALGQGPQFIFQYYREEENGRGNFPPRFSGLQFPNYSSELNVNALELDDSALYLCASSMALENEQFFGPGTRLTVL.

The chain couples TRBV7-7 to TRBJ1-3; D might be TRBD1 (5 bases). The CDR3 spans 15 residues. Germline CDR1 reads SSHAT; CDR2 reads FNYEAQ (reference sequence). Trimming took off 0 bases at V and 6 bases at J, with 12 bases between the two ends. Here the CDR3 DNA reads TGTGCCAGCAGCTTAGCGGCAGGGAAAGAAAACACCATATATTTT. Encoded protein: CASSLAAGKENTIYF.

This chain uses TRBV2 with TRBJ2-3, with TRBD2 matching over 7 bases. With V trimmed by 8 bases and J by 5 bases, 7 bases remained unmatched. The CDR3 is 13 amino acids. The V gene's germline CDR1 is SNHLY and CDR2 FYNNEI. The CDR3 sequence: CASVYAGEDTQYF. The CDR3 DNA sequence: TGTGCCAGCGTTTACGCGGGGGAAGATACGCAGTATTTT.

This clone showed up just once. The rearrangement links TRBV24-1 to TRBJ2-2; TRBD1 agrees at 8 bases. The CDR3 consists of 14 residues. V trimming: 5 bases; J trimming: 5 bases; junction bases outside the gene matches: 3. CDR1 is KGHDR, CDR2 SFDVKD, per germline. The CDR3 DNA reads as TGTGCCACCAGTGTTACAGGGGGTACCGGGGAGCTGTTTTTT. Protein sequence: CATSVTGGTGELFF.

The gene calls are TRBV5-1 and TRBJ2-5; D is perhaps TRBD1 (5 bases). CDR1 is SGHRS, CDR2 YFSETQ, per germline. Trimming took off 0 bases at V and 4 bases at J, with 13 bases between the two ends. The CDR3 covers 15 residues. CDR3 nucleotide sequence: TGCGCCAGCAGCTTGGGCAGGGTTGGGGCAGAGACCCAGTACTTC. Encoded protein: CASSLGRVGAETQYF. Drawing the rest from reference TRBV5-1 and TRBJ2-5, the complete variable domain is KAGVTQTPRYLIKTRGQQVTLSCSPISGHRSVSWYQQTPGQGLQFLFEYFSETQRNKGNFPGRFSGRQFSNSRSEMNVSTLELGDSALYLCASSLGRVGAETQYFGPGTRLLVL.

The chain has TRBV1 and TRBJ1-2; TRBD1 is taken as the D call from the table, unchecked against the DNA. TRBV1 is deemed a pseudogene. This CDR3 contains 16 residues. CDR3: CTSSQTGQTANYGYTF. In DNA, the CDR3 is TGCACCAGCAGCCAGACGGGACAGACAGCTAACTATGGCTACACCTTC.

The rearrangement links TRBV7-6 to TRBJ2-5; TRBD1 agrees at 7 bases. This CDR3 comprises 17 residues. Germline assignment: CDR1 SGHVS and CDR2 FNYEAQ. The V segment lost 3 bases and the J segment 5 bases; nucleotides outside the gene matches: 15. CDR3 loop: CASSFTSTRQGRETQYF. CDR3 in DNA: TGTGCCAGCAGCTTCACTAGTACCCGACAGGGACGGGAGACCCAGTACTTC.

Written as DNA, the CDR3 is TGTGCCAGCAGGGGAGGGGGAGCAGTCATGAACACTGAAGCTTTCTTT. Its translation: CASRGGGAVMNTEAFF. The genes are TRBV5-4 and TRBJ1-1, with TRBD1 as a possible D gene (6 bases). V was cut by 5 bases and J by 0 bases, with 17 bases left in between. There are 16 residues in the CDR3. Germline lookup yields CDR1 SGHNT and CDR2 YYREEE (reference sequence).

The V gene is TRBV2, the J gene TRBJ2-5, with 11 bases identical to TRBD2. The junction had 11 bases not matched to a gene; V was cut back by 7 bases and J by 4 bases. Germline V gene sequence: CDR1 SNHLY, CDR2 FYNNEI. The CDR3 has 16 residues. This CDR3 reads CASTILTSGVGETQYF. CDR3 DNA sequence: TGTGCCAGCACCATCCTGACTAGCGGGGTGGGAGAGACCCAGTACTTC.

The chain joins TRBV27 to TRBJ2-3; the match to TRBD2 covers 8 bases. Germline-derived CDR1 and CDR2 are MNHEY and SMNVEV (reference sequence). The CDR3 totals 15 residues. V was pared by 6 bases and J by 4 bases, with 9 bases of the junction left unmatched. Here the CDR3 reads CASSLLGGGPDTQYF. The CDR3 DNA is TGTGCCAGCAGCCTTCTCGGGGGGGGCCCAGATACGCAGTATTTT.

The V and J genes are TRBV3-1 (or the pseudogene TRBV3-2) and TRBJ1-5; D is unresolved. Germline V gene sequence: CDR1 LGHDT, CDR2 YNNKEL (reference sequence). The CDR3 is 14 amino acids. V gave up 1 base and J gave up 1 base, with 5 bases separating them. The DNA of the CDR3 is TGTGCCAGCAGCCAAGCTGTCAGCAATCAGCCCCAGCATTTT. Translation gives CASSQAVSNQPQHF.

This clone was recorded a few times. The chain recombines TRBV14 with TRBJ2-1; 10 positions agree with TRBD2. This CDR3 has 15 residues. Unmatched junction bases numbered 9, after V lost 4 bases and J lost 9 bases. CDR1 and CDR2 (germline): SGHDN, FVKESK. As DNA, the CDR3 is TGTGCCAGCAGCCCGAGCGGGGGGGGGACTGGTGAGCAGTTCTTC. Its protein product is CASSPSGGGTGEQFF.

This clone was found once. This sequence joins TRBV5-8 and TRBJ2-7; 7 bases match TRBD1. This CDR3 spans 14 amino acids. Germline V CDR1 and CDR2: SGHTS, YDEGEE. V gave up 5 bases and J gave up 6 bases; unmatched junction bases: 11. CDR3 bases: TGTGCCAGCAGTTTAGCCCCACAGGGGCGCGAGCAGTACGTC. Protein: CASSLAPQGREQYV.

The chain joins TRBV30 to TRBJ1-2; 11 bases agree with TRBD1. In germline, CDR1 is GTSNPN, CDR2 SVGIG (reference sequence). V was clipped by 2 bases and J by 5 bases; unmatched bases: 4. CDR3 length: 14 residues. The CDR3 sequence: CAWSPWDRGYGYTF. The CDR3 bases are TGTGCCTGGAGTCCATGGGACAGGGGGTATGGCTACACCTTC.

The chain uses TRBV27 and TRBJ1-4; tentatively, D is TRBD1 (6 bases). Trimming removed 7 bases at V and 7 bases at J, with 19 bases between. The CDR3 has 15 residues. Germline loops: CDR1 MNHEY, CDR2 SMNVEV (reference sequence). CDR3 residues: CASTADGGRTEKLFF. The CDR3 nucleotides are TGTGCCAGCACCGCTGACGGGGGGCGGACTGAAAAACTGTTTTTT.

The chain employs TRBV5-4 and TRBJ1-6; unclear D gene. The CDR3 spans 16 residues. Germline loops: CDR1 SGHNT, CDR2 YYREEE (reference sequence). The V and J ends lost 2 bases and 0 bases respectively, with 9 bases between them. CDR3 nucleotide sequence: TGTGCCAGCAGCTTCGACTCCATCTCCTATAATTCACCCCTCCACTTT. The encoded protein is CASSFDSISYNSPLHF.

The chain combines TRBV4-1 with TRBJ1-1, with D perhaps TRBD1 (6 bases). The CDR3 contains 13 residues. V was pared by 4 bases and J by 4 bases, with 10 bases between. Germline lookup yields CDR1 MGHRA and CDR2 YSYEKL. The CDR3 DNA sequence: TGCGCCAGCAGCCTCGGACAGTCCACTGAAGCTTTCTTT. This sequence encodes CASSLGQSTEAFF.